This T cell receptor beta chain came from a study of Ad26.COV2.S vaccination and SARS-CoV-2 variants. Study at large: Ad26.COV2.S, an intramuscular injection, was given once or twice 56 days apart.

The treatment was: around 19 received Ad26.COV2.S at low or high dose, single or two shots; about 5 received placebo; per-sample allocation not given. Day 63 following the first vaccine or placebo injection was when the samples were taken. Clones were sequenced by immunoSEQ multiplex PCR, and TCRdb holds only the in-frame ones, with some missing. The table has nearly 400,000 clones, about 91% seen once. With 4 bases removed from V and 9 bases from J, the gap between germline ends came to 19 bases. The CDR3 extends over 14 amino acids. Germline V gene data show CDR1 as MDHEN and CDR2 as SYDVKM. This clonotype was obtained from a person between 18 and 59 years old who received the Ad26.COV2.S COVID-19 vaccine or a placebo. Sequencing was performed on peripheral blood, taken in a trial of Ad26.COV2.S vaccine versus placebo. The V and J genes are TRBV28 and TRBJ2-7; D call uncertain. DNA for the CDR3: TGTGCCAGCAGTTCCCCTCTCCTGCCCCGAGTGCAGTACTTC. Translating it yields CASSSPLLPRVQYF.